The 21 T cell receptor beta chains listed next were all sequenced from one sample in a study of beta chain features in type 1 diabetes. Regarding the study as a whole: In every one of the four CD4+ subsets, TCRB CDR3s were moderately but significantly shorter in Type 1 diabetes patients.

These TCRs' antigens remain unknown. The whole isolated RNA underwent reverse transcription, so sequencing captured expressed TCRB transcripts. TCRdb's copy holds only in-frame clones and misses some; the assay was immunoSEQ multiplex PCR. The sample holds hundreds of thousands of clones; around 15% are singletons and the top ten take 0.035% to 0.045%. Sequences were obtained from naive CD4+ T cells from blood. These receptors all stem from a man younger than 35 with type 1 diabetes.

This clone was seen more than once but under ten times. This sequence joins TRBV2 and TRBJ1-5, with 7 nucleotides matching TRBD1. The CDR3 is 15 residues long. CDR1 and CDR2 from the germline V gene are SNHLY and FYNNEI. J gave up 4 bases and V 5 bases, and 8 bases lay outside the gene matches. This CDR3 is CASSPDRVVNQPQHF. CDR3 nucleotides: TGTGCCAGCAGTCCAGACAGGGTCGTAAATCAGCCCCAGCATTTT.

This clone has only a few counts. CDR3 sequence: CASSLFTDSSGANVLTF. DNA for the CDR3: TGTGCCAGCAGTCTCTTTACAGACAGTTCTGGGGCCAACGTCCTGACTTTC. This rearrangement joins TRBV28 to TRBJ2-6; possibly TRBD1 for D (5 bases). The CDR3 extends over 17 amino acids. Trimming took 5 bases from V and 1 from J, leaving 15 bases between them. Germline V lookup: CDR1 MDHEN, CDR2 SYDVKM.

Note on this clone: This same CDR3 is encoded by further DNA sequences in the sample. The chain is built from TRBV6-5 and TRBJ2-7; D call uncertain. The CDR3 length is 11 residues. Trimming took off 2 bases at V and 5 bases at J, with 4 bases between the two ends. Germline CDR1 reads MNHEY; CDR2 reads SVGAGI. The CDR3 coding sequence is TGTGCCAGCAGTTACAGGGACGAGCAGTACTTC. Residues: CASSYRDEQYF.

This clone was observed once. CDR3 protein: CASTRDSSYNEQFF. CDR3 nucleotide sequence: TGTGCCAGCACCCGGGACAGTTCCTACAATGAGCAGTTCTTC. V is TRBV27 and J is TRBJ2-1; 7 nucleotides match TRBD1. Germline CDR1 reads MNHEY; CDR2 reads SMNVEV (reference sequence). The J segment lost 1 base and the V segment lost 7 bases, leaving 4 bases of the junction unmatched. This CDR3 is built from 14 residues.

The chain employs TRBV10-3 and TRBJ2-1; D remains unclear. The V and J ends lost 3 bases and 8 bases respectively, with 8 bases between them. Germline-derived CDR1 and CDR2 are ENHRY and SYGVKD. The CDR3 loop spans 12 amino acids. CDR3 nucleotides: TGTGCCATCAGTGACCAGGACGATGAGCAGTTCTTC. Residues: CAISDQDDEQFF.

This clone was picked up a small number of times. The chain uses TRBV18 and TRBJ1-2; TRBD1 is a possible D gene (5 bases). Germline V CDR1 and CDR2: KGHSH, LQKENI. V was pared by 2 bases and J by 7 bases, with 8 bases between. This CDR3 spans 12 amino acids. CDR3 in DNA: TGTGCCAGCTCACCAGGGGGTAGTGGCTACACCTTC. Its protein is CASSPGGSGYTF.

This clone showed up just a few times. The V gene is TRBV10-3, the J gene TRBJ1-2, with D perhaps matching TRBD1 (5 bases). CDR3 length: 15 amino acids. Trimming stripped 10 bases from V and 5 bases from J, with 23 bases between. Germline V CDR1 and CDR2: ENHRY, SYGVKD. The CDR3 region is CATVRGGTDKYGYTF. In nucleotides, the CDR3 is TGTGCCACCGTACGTGGCGGGACTGATAAATATGGCTACACCTTC.

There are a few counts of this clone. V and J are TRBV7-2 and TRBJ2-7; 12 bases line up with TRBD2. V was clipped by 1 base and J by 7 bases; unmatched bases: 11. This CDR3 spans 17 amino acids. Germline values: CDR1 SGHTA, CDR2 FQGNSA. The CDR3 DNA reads TGTGCCAGCAGCTTAGATGGGACTAGCGGGCTAGGGTGGGAGCAGTACTTC. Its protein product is CASSLDGTSGLGWEQYF.

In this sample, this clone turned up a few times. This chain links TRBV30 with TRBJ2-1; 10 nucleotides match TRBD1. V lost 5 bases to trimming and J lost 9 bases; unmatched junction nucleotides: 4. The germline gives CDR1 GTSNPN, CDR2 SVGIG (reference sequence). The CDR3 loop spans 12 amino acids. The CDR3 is CAWSDRGFEQFF. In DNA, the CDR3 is TGTGCCTGGTCGGACAGGGGGTTTGAGCAGTTCTTC.

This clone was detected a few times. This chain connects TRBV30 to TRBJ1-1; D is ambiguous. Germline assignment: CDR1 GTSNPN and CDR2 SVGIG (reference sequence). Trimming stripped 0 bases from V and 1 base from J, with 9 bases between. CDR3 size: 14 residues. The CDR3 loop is CAWSVLSGNTEAFF. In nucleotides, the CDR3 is TGTGCCTGGAGTGTACTGTCGGGGAACACTGAAGCTTTCTTT.

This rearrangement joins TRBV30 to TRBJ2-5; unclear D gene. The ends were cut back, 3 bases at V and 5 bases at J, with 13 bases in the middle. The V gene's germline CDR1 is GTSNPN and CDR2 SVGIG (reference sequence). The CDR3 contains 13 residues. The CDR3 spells CAWRLPPKETQYF. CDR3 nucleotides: TGTGCCTGGAGGCTCCCCCCTAAGGAGACCCAGTACTTC. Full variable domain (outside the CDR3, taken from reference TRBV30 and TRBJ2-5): SQTIHQWPATLVQPVGSPLSLECTVEGTSNPNLYWYRQAAGRGLQLLFYSVGIGQISSEVPQNLSASRPQDRQFILSSKKLLLSDSGFYLCAWRLPPKETQYFGPGTRLLVL.

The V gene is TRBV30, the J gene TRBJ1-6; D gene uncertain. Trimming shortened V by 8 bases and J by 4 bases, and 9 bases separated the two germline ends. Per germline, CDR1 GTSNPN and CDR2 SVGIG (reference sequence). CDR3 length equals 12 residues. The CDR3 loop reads CASGRYNSPLHF. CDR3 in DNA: TGTGCCAGTGGACGGTATAATTCACCCCTCCACTTT.

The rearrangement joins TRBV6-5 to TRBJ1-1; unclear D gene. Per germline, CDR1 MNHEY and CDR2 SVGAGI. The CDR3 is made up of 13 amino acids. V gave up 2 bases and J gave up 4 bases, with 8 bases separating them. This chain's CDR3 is CASSYMDSTEAFF. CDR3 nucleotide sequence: TGTGCCAGCAGTTACATGGATTCCACTGAAGCTTTCTTT.

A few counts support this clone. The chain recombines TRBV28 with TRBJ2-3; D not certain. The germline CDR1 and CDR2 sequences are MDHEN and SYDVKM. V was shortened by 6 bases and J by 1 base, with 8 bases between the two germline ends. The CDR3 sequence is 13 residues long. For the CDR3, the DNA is TGTGCCAGCAGAGACGGTCGCACAGATACGCAGTATTTT. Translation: CASRDGRTDTQYF. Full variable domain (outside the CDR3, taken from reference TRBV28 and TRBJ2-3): DVKVTQSSRYLVKRTGEKVFLECVQDMDHENMFWYRQDPGLGLRLIYFSYDVKMKEKGDIPEGYSVSREKKERFSLILESASTNQTSMYLCASRDGRTDTQYFGPGTRLTVL.

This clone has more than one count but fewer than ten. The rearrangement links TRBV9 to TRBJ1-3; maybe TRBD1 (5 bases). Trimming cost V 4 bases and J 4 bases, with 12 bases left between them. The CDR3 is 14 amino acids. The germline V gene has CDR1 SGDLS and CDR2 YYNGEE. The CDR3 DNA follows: TGTGCCAGCAGCCCAGGGACGTTCGGAAACACCATATATTTT. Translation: CASSPGTFGNTIYF.

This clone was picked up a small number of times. CDR3 amino acids: CASSPLGTSQPQHF. CDR3 in DNA: TGCGCCAGCAGCCCTTTGGGTACGTCTCAGCCCCAGCATTTT. The chain joins TRBV5-1 to TRBJ1-5; D remains ambiguous. The germline V gene encodes CDR1 SGHRS and CDR2 YFSETQ. The CDR3 contains 14 residues. V lost 4 bases to trimming and J lost 6 bases, with 14 bases between them.

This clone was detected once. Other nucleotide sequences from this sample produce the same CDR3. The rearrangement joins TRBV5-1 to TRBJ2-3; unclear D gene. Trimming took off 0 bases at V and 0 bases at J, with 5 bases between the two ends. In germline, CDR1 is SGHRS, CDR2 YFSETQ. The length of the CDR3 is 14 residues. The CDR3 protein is CASSLVGSTDTQYF. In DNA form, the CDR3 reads TGCGCCAGCAGCTTGGTAGGCAGCACAGATACGCAGTATTTT.

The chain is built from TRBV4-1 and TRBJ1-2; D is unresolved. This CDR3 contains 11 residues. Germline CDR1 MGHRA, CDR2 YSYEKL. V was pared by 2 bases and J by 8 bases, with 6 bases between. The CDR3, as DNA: TGCGCCAGCAGCCAAAAAACCGGCTACACCTTC. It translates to CASSQKTGYTF.

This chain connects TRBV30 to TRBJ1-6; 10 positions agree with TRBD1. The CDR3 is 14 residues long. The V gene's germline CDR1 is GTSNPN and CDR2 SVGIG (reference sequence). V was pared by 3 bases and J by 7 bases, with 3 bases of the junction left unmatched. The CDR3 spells CAWSGQGGNSPLHF. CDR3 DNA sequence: TGTGCCTGGAGCGGACAGGGGGGAAATTCACCCCTCCACTTT.

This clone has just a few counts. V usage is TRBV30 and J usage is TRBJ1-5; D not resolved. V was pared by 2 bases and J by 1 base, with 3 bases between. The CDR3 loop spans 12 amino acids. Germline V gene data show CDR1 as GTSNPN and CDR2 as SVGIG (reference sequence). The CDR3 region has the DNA TGTGCCTGGAGTAACAGCAATCAGCCCCAGCATTTT. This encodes CAWSNSNQPQHF.

The CDR3 reads CASSGQGKTGELFF. The CDR3 DNA reads as TGTGCCAGCAGTGGACAGGGGAAGACCGGGGAGCTGTTTTTT. The rearrangement joins TRBV2 to TRBJ2-2; 8 nucleotides match TRBD1. With 4 bases clipped from V and 5 bases from J, the junction kept 3 bases outside the gene matches. This CDR3 has 14 amino acids. Germline V gene sequence: CDR1 SNHLY, CDR2 FYNNEI.